The rows below give T cell receptor beta chains drawn from one sample of a study of OX40 agonist ivuxolimab in advanced cancers. Here immunoSEQ multiplex PCR was the method, and the copy in TCRdb shows in-frame clones only, minus some. The sample contains approximately 82,000 clones, about 89% of which appear only once. Material: CD4+ or CD8+ T cells sorted from blood, obtained in a trial of the OX40 agonist ivuxolimab. The origin of the receptors is an adult with an advanced solid tumor such as melanoma, head and neck, liver or kidney cancer. Both conserved end residues are part of each CDR3. A D gene is named only where the DNA matches it firmly.

D	V	J	DNA	CDR3
TRBD1	TRBV18	TRBJ1-4	TGTGCCAGCTCGGACAGGGGGACGGAAAAACTGTTTTTT	CASSDRGTEKLFF
.	TRBV29-1	TRBJ2-1	TGCAGCGTTGATGCGCTCAGCCGGGCCTCGGGTGAGCAGTTCTTC	CSVDALSRASGEQFF
.	TRBV7-3	TRBJ1-2	TGTGCCAGCAGCTTACCAGTCTTTTTAGGCTACACCTTC	CASSLPVFLGYTF
.	TRBV6-4	TRBJ2-2	TGTGCCAGCAGTGTTACGACAGATACGAACACCGGGGAGCTGTTTTTT	CASSVTTDTNTGELFF
.	TRBV5-1	TRBJ1-1	TGCGCCAGCAGCCCCCCGGACACTGAAGCTTTCTTT	CASSPPDTEAFF
TRBD1	TRBV20-1	TRBJ2-7	TGCAGTGCTAGGTCAGGGGGCGCCGAGTACTTC	CSARSGGAEYF
TRBD1	TRBV5-1	TRBJ2-7	TGCGCCAGCAGCCCACGACAGGGAGTTGGCTACGAGCAGTACTTC	CASSPRQGVGYEQYF
.	TRBV5-6	TRBJ2-2	TGTGCCAGCAGCGCCCCCCAGGGGCTGGCCGGGGAGCTGTTTTTT	CASSAPQGLAGELFF
TRBD1	TRBV27	TRBJ2-1	TGTGCCAGCAACGCAGGGACAGATGATTCTTACAATGAGCAGTTCTTC	CASNAGTDDSYNEQFF
.	TRBV19	TRBJ1-3	TGTGCCAGTAGTTGGGGGGCCGGAAACACCATATATTTT	CASSWGAGNTIYF
TRBD1	TRBV29-1	TRBJ1-1	TGCAGCGTTCGCAGGGGGCAGACTATCCCTGAAGCTTTCTTT	CSVRRGQTIPEAFF
.	TRBV7-3	TRBJ2-3	TGTGCCAGCAGCTTCGGGAACGGTCTTTCGGGAGATACGCAGTATTTT	CASSFGNGLSGDTQYF
TRBD1	TRBV28	TRBJ2-1	TGTGCCAGCAGTTTATGGCAAGCAGGGGGTTCGCTTAATGAGCAGTTCTTC	CASSLWQAGGSLNEQFF